This T cell receptor beta chain originates from a study of shared T cell receptors in the human thymus. The repertoire was sequenced with immunoSEQ multiplex PCR; TCRdb's copy has only in-frame clones and lacks some. The sample records 550,000 to 800,000 clones, approximately 83% being singletons. V shed 5 bases and J 8 bases; nucleotides not matched to a gene: 6. The CDR3 has 13 amino acids. Germline loops: CDR1 ENHRY, CDR2 SYGVKD. These same data were also listed under a study on human thymus T cells. That work adds: From resections taken during corrective heart surgery, the thymus tissue was obtained.

Material: thymocytes. The chain couples TRBV10-3 to TRBJ2-1; TRBD1 matches 7 bases. This clonotype was sampled from a girl in the first two years of life with a congenital heart defect. DNA of the CDR3: TGTGCCATCAGTAGACAGGGTATCGATGAGCAGTTCTTC. It encodes CAISRQGIDEQFF.